The T cell receptor (beta chain) under discussion was sequenced for a study of blood T cell repertoires in COVID-19. TCRdb keeps only in-frame clones here, not all; method: immunoSEQ multiplex PCR. The sample lists 71,000 or so clones; approximately 90% were seen once. The CDR3 covers 12 residues. Germline CDR1 reads GTSNPN; CDR2 reads SVGIG (reference sequence). V was pared by 5 bases and J by 4 bases, with 4 bases of the junction left unmatched. What was sequenced was peripheral blood. The clonotype originates from a woman younger than 30 with acute or convalescent COVID-19. V usage is TRBV30 and J usage is TRBJ1-2; 7 bases agree with TRBD1. The CDR3 DNA sequence: TGTGCCTGGTGGGACAGTTTCTATGGCTACACCTTC. The encoded protein is CAWWDSFYGYTF.